This T cell receptor beta chain was retrieved from a study of blood T cell repertoires in COVID-19. Trimming removed 7 bases at V and 5 bases at J, with 15 bases between. Germline loops: CDR1 SEHNR, CDR2 FQNEAQ (reference sequence). The CDR3 has 14 residues. Sequenced by immunoSEQ multiplex PCR; TCRdb stores in-frame clones only, minus some. The sample shows 400,000 or so clones, 75% to 90% of them seen only once. The sequence came from a man aged 25-45 years who had recovered from COVID-19. The sample consisted of PBMCs or T cells enriched from blood (not recorded which). The J gene is TRBJ2-1, the V gene TRBV7-9; a possible D gene is TRBD2 (5 bases). The DNA of the CDR3 is TGTGCCAGCAAGGGTCGGGGAGACCACAATGAGCAGTTCTTC. It is translated as CASKGRGDHNEQFF. The entire variable domain, with the rest obtained from reference TRBV7-9 and TRBJ2-1, is as follows: DTGVSQNPRHKITKRGQNVTFRCDPISEHNRLYWYRQTLGQGPEFLTYFQNEAQLEKSRLLSDRFSAERPKGSFSTLEIQRTEQGDSAMYLCASKGRGDHNEQFFGPGTRLTVL.